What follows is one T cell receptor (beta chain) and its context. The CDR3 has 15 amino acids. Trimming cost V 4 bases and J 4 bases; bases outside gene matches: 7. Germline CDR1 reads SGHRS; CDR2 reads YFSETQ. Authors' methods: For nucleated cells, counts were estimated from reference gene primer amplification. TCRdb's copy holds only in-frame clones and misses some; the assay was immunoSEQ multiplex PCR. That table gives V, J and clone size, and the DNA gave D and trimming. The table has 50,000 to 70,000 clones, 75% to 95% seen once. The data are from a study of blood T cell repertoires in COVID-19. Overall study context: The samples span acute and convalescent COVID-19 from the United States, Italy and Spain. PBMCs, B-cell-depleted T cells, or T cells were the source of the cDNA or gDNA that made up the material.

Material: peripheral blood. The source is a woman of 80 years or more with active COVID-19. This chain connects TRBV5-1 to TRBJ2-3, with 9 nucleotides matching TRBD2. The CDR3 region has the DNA TGCGCCAGCAGCCCATTGCGGGGGGGCGCAGATACGCAGTATTTT. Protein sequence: CASSPLRGGADTQYF.